This section outlines one TCR beta chain sequence together with its context. This sample was taken from a study of blood T cell repertoires in COVID-19. Sequencing used immunoSEQ multiplex PCR; TCRdb keeps in-frame clones, though not all of them. This sample has about 430,000 clones; more than 70% occur once, and the top ten carry 1.2% to 1.5%. Participants spanned ages about 18 to 95 years and resided in over 20 US areas. Participant reports of clinical history set cohort assignment. Exposed volunteers were people who met a COVID-19 case within 2 weeks before study entry. Trimming cost V 5 bases and J 0 bases; bases outside gene matches: 3. Germline-derived CDR1 and CDR2 are SGHTA and FQGNSA. The CDR3 is made up of 14 amino acids.

The sequencing input was PBMCs or T cells enriched from blood (not recorded which). The TCR originated in a woman aged 18-29 years who had been exposed to COVID-19. The chain links TRBV7-2 to TRBJ2-7; TRBD2 agrees at 8 bases. The CDR3 DNA follows: TGTGCCAGCAGCACTAGCGGAAACTCCTACGAGCAGTACTTC. Its translation: CASSTSGNSYEQYF.